This TCR beta chain stems from a study of blood T cell repertoires in COVID-19. At the level of the study: Italy, Spain and the United States were the sources of the convalescent and acute COVID-19 samples. Sources were T cells, B-cell-depleted T cells, or PBMCs; the material itself was cDNA or gDNA.

CDR3 length equals 15 residues. The V and J ends lost 4 bases and 4 bases, in that order; junction bases with no gene match: 8. From germline, CDR1 is SGHNT and CDR2 YYREEE (reference sequence). Here immunoSEQ multiplex PCR was the method, and the copy in TCRdb shows in-frame clones only, minus some. The table records approximately 110,000 clones, 85% to 90% of them present only once. The receptor was isolated from a woman between 50 and 59 years old with active or convalescent COVID-19. The sample was peripheral blood. The V gene is TRBV5-4, the J gene TRBJ2-3, with 8 bases matching TRBD1. This CDR3 reads CASSTRTGIADTQYF. The CDR3 nucleotides read TGTGCCAGCAGCACCCGGACAGGGATCGCAGATACGCAGTATTTT.